A single sample gave rise to the 17 T cell receptor beta chains below, sequenced in a study of blood T cell repertoires in COVID-19. Using immunoSEQ multiplex PCR, the repertoire was profiled, and TCRdb retains in-frame clones only, with some absent. The profile shows about 280,000 clones, 91% of them singletons. Sequenced input: PBMCs or T cells enriched from blood (not recorded which). Receptors were obtained from a man aged 35 to 55 who had been exposed to COVID-19.

V usage is TRBV27 and J usage is TRBJ1-2; D is unclear. Germline V gives CDR1 MNHEY, CDR2 SMNVEV (reference sequence). V lost 6 bases to trimming and J lost 4 bases, with 27 bases between them. The CDR3 is 18 amino acids. In nucleotides, the CDR3 is TGTGCCAGCAGCCTCAACGGAGCAGAGATCTTGCAACTCTATGGCTACACCTTC. Translated: CASSLNGAEILQLYGYTF.

The chain recombines TRBV19 with TRBJ2-1; the D is unclear. CDR1 is LNHDA, CDR2 SQIVND, per germline (reference sequence). CDR3 length equals 16 residues. Trimming left V 4 bases short and J 2 bases short, with 15 bases between. Here the CDR3 reads CASSTSRYLPYNEQFF. DNA for the CDR3: TGTGCCAGTAGTACCTCTCGGTACCTTCCCTACAATGAGCAGTTCTTC.

The gene calls are TRBV5-4 and TRBJ2-5, with 7 bases that match TRBD1. Trimming took 4 bases from V and 5 from J; bases not matched to a gene: 8. CDR1 is SGHNT, CDR2 YYREEE, per germline (reference sequence). The CDR3 is made up of 14 amino acids. This chain's CDR3 is CASSRGQPEETQYF. As DNA, the CDR3 is TGTGCCAGCAGCCGGGGACAGCCCGAGGAGACCCAGTACTTC. The variable domain in full, with the rest retrieved from reference TRBV5-4 and TRBJ2-5, is ETGVTQSPTHLIKTRGQQVTLRCSSQSGHNTVSWYQQALGQGPQFIFQYYREEENGRGNFPPRFSGLQFPNYSSELNVNALELDDSALYLCASSRGQPEETQYFGPGTRLLVL.

The chain carries TRBV6-6 and TRBJ1-4; TRBD1 matches 9 bases. CDR1 is MNHNY and CDR2 is SVGAGI in the germline V gene (reference sequence). Trimming took 9 bases from V and 4 from J; bases not matched to a gene: 3. There are 13 residues in the CDR3. The CDR3: CASGTGHNEKLFF. CDR3 coding DNA: TGTGCCAGTGGGACAGGGCATAATGAAAAACTGTTTTTT.

V gene TRBV19 combines with J gene TRBJ2-1; D perhaps matches TRBD1 (6 bases). V gave up 2 bases and J gave up 8 bases, with 19 bases separating them. Germline loops: CDR1 LNHDA, CDR2 SQIVND (reference sequence). The CDR3 has 16 amino acids. Here the CDR3 reads CASSINREKNADEQFF. The CDR3 bases are TGTGCCAGTAGTATAAACAGGGAGAAAAACGCGGATGAGCAGTTCTTC.

The CDR3 coding sequence is TGTGCCTGGAGTGCTAGCGGGAGTCCGCGGGAGTACTTC. As protein: CAWSASGSPREYF. The chain combines TRBV30 with TRBJ2-7; 10 bases align to TRBD2. Trimming removed 1 base from V and 11 bases from J; junction bases left unmatched: 8. From germline, CDR1 is GTSNPN and CDR2 SVGIG (reference sequence). CDR3 length: 13 amino acids.

This clone was picked up one time. The rearrangement links TRBV9 to TRBJ2-2, with TRBD2 as a possible D gene (5 bases). V was trimmed by 0 bases and J by 5 bases, leaving 17 bases between them. Looked up from germline, CDR1 is SGDLS and CDR2 is YYNGEE. The CDR3 loop spans 17 amino acids. In nucleotides, the CDR3 is TGTGCCAGCAGCGTAGAGAAAACACCGTCGGGGACCGGGGAGCTGTTTTTT. Protein sequence: CASSVEKTPSGTGELFF. Combining the CDR3 with reference TRBV9 and TRBJ2-2 gives the whole variable domain DSGVTQTPKHLITATGQRVTLRCSPRSGDLSVYWYQQSLDQGLQFLIQYYNGEERAKGNILERFSAQQFPDLHSELNLSSLELGDSALYFCASSVEKTPSGTGELFFGEGSRLTVL.

The chain employs TRBV3-1 (or the pseudogene TRBV3-2) and TRBJ2-1; a possible D gene is TRBD2 (7 bases). Germline loops: CDR1 LGHDT, CDR2 YNNKEL (reference sequence). V shed 3 bases and J shed 7 bases, with 10 bases lying between them. This CDR3 region has 13 residues. CDR3 DNA sequence: TGTGCCAGCAGCCACAGGGGAGGGAATGAGCAGTTCTTC. It is translated as CASSHRGGNEQFF.

This chain uses TRBV6-5 with TRBJ1-2; unclear D gene. Trimming pared 4 bases from V and 4 bases from J, leaving 19 bases between. Germline assignment: CDR1 MNHEY and CDR2 SVGAGI. This CDR3 is 16 amino acids long. The CDR3 spells CASSLRGALSGYGYTF. DNA for the CDR3: TGTGCCAGCAGTTTAAGAGGCGCCCTCTCGGGCTATGGCTACACCTTC.

The chain employs TRBV9 and TRBJ1-3; maybe TRBD1 (6 bases). Between the trimmed V and J ends, which lost 0 bases and 6 bases, there was a span of 10 bases. The germline V gene has CDR1 SGDLS and CDR2 YYNGEE. There are 14 residues in the CDR3. The CDR3 loop is CASSVGGGENTIYF. The CDR3 DNA is TGTGCCAGCAGCGTAGGAGGGGGGGAAAACACCATATATTTT.

The chain combines TRBV7-2 with TRBJ1-2; D perhaps matches TRBD1 (5 bases). The V gene's germline CDR1 is SGHTA and CDR2 FQGNSA. Trimming removed 5 bases at V and 8 bases at J, with 15 bases between. The CDR3 spans 13 residues. The CDR3 reads CASSTDSPTGYTF. CDR3 nucleotide sequence: TGTGCCAGCAGCACTGACAGTCCGACCGGCTACACCTTC.

The rearrangement joins TRBV5-5 to TRBJ2-7; D is unresolved. Trimming shortened V by 0 bases and J by 6 bases, and 16 bases separated the two germline ends. From germline, CDR1 is SGHKS and CDR2 YYEKEE (reference sequence). The CDR3 is 15 amino acids. CDR3 DNA sequence: TGTGCCAGCAGCTTGGATTCATCAACTGTGGTCGAGCAGTACTTC. This encodes CASSLDSSTVVEQYF.

The gene calls are TRBV28 and TRBJ1-4, with D unresolved. Trimming shortened V by 1 base and J by 4 bases, and 13 bases separated the two germline ends. This CDR3 spans 16 amino acids. Looked up from germline, CDR1 is MDHEN and CDR2 is SYDVKM. The chain's CDR3 is CASSLFRELDNEKLFF. In DNA form, the CDR3 reads TGTGCCAGCAGTTTATTTAGGGAGCTAGATAATGAAAAACTGTTTTTT. The full variable domain, its missing parts supplied by reference TRBV28 and TRBJ1-4, is DVKVTQSSRYLVKRTGEKVFLECVQDMDHENMFWYRQDPGLGLRLIYFSYDVKMKEKGDIPEGYSVSREKKERFSLILESASTNQTSMYLCASSLFRELDNEKLFFGSGTQLSVL.

The genes are TRBV7-2 and TRBJ2-7; 11 nucleotides align to TRBD2. CDR1 and CDR2 (germline): SGHTA, FQGNSA. CDR3 length: 14 amino acids. The trim removed 6 bases at V and 3 bases at J, leaving 4 bases unmatched. CDR3 loop: CASSFGTSGYEQYF. The CDR3 DNA follows: TGTGCCAGCAGTTTCGGGACTAGCGGCTACGAGCAGTACTTC.

This chain joins TRBV6-5 and TRBJ1-1, with D perhaps matching TRBD1 (6 bases). Germline CDR1 is MNHEY and CDR2 is SVGAGI. This CDR3 comprises 15 residues. Trimming cost V 6 bases and J 1 base, with 15 bases left between them. The CDR3 DNA reads as TGTGCCAGCAGGATCGAGGACAGTGAGAACACTGAAGCTTTCTTT. Translating gives CASRIEDSENTEAFF.

V gene TRBV2 combines with J gene TRBJ1-2, with 10 bases aligning to TRBD1. Trimming at V came to 7 bases and at J to 5 bases, leaving 10 bases not matched to a gene. The CDR3 loop spans 15 amino acids. Per the germline V gene, CDR1 is SNHLY and CDR2 is FYNNEI. This CDR3 is CASIQEGQGTYGYTF. The CDR3 DNA sequence: TGTGCCAGCATTCAGGAGGGACAGGGGACTTATGGCTACACCTTC.

V usage is TRBV2 and J usage is TRBJ2-1; TRBD1 matches 7 bases. After removal of 7 bases from V and 5 bases from J, the junction contained 17 bases not matched to a gene. The germline V gene has CDR1 SNHLY and CDR2 FYNNEI. This CDR3 spans 17 amino acids. The CDR3 protein is CASTSEQGVMKDNEQFF. CDR3 sequence (DNA): TGTGCCAGCACCTCCGAGCAGGGGGTGATGAAGGACAATGAGCAGTTCTTC.